The T cell receptor (beta chain) under discussion was sequenced for a study of T and B cells in COVID-19 patients. About the research overall: COVID-19 patients gave peripheral blood either during active infection or after recovery. Critical illness requiring mechanical ventilation or extracorporeal membrane oxygenation affected three fifths of the roughly 20 active-infection patients.

From blood, roughly 240-550 ng of genomic DNA served as TRB template. TRB rearrangements were amplified by multiplex PCR with BIOMED2 TRB-A/B primers. TCRdb reprocessed the multiplex PCR reads with MiXCR, giving one entry per CDR3 protein. This table holds roughly 13,000 distinct CDR3 sequences, roughly 27% found once. This clonotype was seen only a few times. Its antigen remains unidentified. This CDR3 fails to terminate in the conserved phenylalanine or tryptophan, so it likely reflects a read error. It is unclear where the CDR3 begins or ends on the DNA, so no DNA is shown, and the CDR3 is as TCRdb lists it. Counting both end residues, the CDR3 totals 9 amino acids. Germline lookup yields CDR1 LNHDA and CDR2 SQIVND (reference sequence). Study outcomes and limitations: Patients with COVID-19 reportedly showed strongly skewed T cell receptor beta variable and joining gene usage. Of about 2,300 TCR clusters found only in the recovered cohort, 25 to 35 had low generation probability.

The source of this sequence is a human donor who had recovered from COVID-19. The sequencing input was blood. The rearrangement uses TRBV19 and TRBJ2-6; TRBD2 was called by the table and not checked on the DNA. CDR3 in amino acids: CASSIPPSV.